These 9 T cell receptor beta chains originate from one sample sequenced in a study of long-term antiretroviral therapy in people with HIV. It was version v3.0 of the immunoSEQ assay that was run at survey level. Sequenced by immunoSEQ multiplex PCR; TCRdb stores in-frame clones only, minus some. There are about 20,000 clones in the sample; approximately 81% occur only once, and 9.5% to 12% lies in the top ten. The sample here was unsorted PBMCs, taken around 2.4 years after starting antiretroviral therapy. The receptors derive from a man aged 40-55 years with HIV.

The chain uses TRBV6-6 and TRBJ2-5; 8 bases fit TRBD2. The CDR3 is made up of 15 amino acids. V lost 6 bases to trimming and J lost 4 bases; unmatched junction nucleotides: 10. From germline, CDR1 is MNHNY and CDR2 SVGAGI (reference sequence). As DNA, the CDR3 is TGTGCCAGCAGGCCCCGGGTGGCGGGGGGAGAGACCCAGTACTTC. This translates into CASRPRVAGGETQYF.

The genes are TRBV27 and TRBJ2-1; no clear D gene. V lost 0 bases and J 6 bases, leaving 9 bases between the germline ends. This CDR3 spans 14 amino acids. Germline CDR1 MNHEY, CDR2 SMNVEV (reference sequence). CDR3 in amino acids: CASSLSTTSNEQFF. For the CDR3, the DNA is TGTGCCAGCAGTTTATCCACTACGTCCAATGAGCAGTTCTTC.

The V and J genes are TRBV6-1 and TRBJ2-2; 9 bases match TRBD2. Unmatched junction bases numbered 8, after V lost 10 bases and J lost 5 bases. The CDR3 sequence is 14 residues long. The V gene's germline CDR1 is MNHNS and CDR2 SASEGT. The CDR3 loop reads CATSIAGETGELFF. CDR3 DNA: TGTGCCACCTCGATAGCGGGGGAAACCGGGGAGCTGTTTTTT.

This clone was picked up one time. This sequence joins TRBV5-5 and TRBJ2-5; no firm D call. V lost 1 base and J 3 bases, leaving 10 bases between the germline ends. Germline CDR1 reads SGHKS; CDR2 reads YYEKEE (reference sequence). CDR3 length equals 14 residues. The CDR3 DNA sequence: TGTGCCAGCAGCTTGTACGGCGGAGAAGAGACCCAGTACTTC. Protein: CASSLYGGEETQYF. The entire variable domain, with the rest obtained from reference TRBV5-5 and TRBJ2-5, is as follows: DAGVTQSPTHLIKTRGQQVTLRCSPISGHKSVSWYQQVLGQGPQFIFQYYEKEERGRGNFPDRFSARQFPNYSSELNVNALLLGDSALYLCASSLYGGEETQYFGPGTRLLVL.

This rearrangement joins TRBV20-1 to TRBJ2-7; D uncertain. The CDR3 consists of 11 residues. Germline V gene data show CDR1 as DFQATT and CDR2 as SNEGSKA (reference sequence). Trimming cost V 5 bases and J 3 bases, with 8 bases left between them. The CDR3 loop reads CSASDSYEQYF. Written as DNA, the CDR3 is TGCAGTGCTTCGGATAGCTACGAGCAGTACTTC.

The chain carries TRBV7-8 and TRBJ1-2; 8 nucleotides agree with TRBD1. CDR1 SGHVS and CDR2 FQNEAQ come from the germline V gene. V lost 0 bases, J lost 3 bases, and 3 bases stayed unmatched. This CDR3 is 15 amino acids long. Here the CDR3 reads CASSLAVQGDYGYTF. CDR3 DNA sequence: TGTGCCAGCAGCTTAGCGGTACAGGGGGACTATGGCTACACCTTC.

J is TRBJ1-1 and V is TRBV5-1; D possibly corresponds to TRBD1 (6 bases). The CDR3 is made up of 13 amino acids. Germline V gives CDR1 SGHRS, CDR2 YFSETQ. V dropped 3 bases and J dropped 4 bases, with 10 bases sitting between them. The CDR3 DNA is TGCGCCAGCAGCTGGACAGTCGGCACTGAAGCTTTCTTT. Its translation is CASSWTVGTEAFF. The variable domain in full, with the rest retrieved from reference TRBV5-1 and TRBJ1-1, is KAGVTQTPRYLIKTRGQQVTLSCSPISGHRSVSWYQQTPGQGLQFLFEYFSETQRNKGNFPGRFSGRQFSNSRSEMNVSTLELGDSALYLCASSWTVGTEAFFGQGTRLTVV.

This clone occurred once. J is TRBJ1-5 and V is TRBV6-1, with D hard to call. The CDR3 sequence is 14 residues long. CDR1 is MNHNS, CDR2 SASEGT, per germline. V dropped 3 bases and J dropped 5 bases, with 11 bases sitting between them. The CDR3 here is CASSDRVWDQPQHF. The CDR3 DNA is TGTGCCAGCAGTGATAGGGTCTGGGATCAGCCCCAGCATTTT.

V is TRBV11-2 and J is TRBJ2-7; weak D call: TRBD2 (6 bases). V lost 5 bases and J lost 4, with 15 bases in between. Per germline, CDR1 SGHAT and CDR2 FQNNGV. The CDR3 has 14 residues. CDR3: CASSAGRGNYEQYF. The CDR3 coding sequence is TGTGCCAGCAGCGCGGGTCGGGGGAATTACGAGCAGTACTTC.